These T cell receptor beta chains were read from a single sample in a study of OX40 agonist ivuxolimab in advanced cancers. Using immunoSEQ multiplex PCR, the repertoire was profiled, and TCRdb retains in-frame clones only, with some absent. Of roughly 50,000 clones listed, around nine tenths are singletons. This specimen was CD4+ or CD8+ T cells sorted from blood, taken in a trial of the OX40 agonist ivuxolimab. All receptors come from an adult with an advanced solid tumor such as melanoma, head and neck, liver or kidney cancer. Both conserved end residues are part of each CDR3. A D gene is named only where the DNA matches it firmly. Only part of the rows carry a size: once, few, many, or a class if the clone is expanded.

J gene: TRBJ2-1
V gene: TRBV11-2
CDR3 length: 11
clone size: few
D gene: NA
CDR3 DNA: TGTGCCACCCAGACTGGGAATGAGCAGTTCTTC
CDR3 protein: CATQTGNEQFF

J gene: TRBJ1-5
V gene: TRBV19
CDR3 length: 13
clone size: NA
D gene: NA
CDR3 DNA: TGTGCCAGTTCTTGGGGTAAGGGTCAGCCCCAGCATTTT
CDR3 protein: CASSWGKGQPQHF

J gene: TRBJ2-7
V gene: TRBV2
CDR3 length: 13
clone size: NA
D gene: NA
CDR3 DNA: TGTGCCAGCACCGGGCAGGGGGGGCAGGAGCAGTACTTC
CDR3 protein: CASTGQGGQEQYF

J gene: TRBJ2-5
V gene: TRBV5-6
CDR3 length: 13
clone size: once
D gene: NA
CDR3 DNA: TGTGCCAGCAGCTTGGTAAACCAAGAGACCCAGTACTTC
CDR3 protein: CASSLVNQETQYF

J gene: TRBJ1-5
V gene: TRBV10-1
CDR3 length: 17
clone size: once
D gene: NA
CDR3 DNA: TGCGCCAGCAGTGAGTCGCGCAGCGAGTCCCGCAATCAGCCCCAGCATTTT
CDR3 protein: CASSESRSESRNQPQHF

J gene: TRBJ1-2
V gene: TRBV9
CDR3 length: 14
clone size: NA
D gene: TRBD1
CDR3 DNA: TGTGCCAGCAGCGTCGGGGACAGGGTCGGTGGCTACACCTTC
CDR3 protein: CASSVGDRVGGYTF

J gene: TRBJ1-2
V gene: TRBV27
CDR3 length: 14
clone size: NA
D gene: NA
CDR3 DNA: TGTGCCAGCAGTCCGACCCCGTTTCTCTATGGCTACACCTTC
CDR3 protein: CASSPTPFLYGYTF

J gene: TRBJ1-2
V gene: TRBV7-9
CDR3 length: 13
clone size: few
D gene: TRBD1
CDR3 DNA: TGTGCCAGCAGCCCCGACAGGGTGGATGGCTTTGTCTTC
CDR3 protein: CASSPDRVDGFVF

J gene: TRBJ2-3
V gene: TRBV10-3
CDR3 length: 21
clone size: NA
D gene: TRBD2
CDR3 DNA: TGTGCCATCAGTGAGTCCCCTAGTGGGACTAGCGGGGGGGCAAGCACAGATACGCAGTATTTT
CDR3 protein: CAISESPSGTSGGASTDTQYF

J gene: TRBJ1-2
V gene: TRBV28
CDR3 length: 13
clone size: NA
D gene: NA
CDR3 DNA: TGTGCCAGCAGATCCGGGACGAACTATGGCTACACCTTC
CDR3 protein: CASRSGTNYGYTF

J gene: TRBJ1-6
V gene: TRBV27
CDR3 length: 13
clone size: NA
D gene: TRBD1
CDR3 DNA: TGTGCCAGCAGTCCGGGACAGGGTTCACCCCTCCACTTT
CDR3 protein: CASSPGQGSPLHF

J gene: TRBJ1-2
V gene: TRBV7-9
CDR3 length: 16
clone size: NA
D gene: TRBD1
CDR3 DNA: TGTGCCAGCAGACCCCCGGACAGGGCATATAACTATGGCTACACCTTC
CDR3 protein: CASRPPDRAYNYGYTF

J gene: TRBJ2-5
V gene: TRBV13
CDR3 length: 15
clone size: NA
D gene: TRBD2
CDR3 DNA: TGTGCCAGCAGCTTAGCGACTAGCGGGAAAAAGACCCAGTACTTC
CDR3 protein: CASSLATSGKKTQYF

J gene: TRBJ1-2
V gene: TRBV5-4
CDR3 length: 15
clone size: NA
D gene: TRBD1
CDR3 DNA: TGTGCCAGCACCGATGCCCCTTGGACAGGGCGAGGCTACACCTTC
CDR3 protein: CASTDAPWTGRGYTF

J gene: TRBJ2-3
V gene: TRBV19
CDR3 length: 16
clone size: NA
D gene: TRBD2
CDR3 DNA: TGTGCCAGTAGTACACTAGCGGGAGGGCGAGGAGATACGCAGTATTTT
CDR3 protein: CASSTLAGGRGDTQYF

J gene: TRBJ1-1
V gene: TRBV9
CDR3 length: 20
clone size: NA
D gene: NA
CDR3 DNA: TGTGCCAGCAGCGTAGGGGAAAAAGGACCTGTGGTCGTGGGGTACACTGAAGCTTTCTTT
CDR3 protein: CASSVGEKGPVVVGYTEAFF

J gene: TRBJ2-4
V gene: TRBV7-8
CDR3 length: 11
clone size: NA
D gene: NA
CDR3 DNA: TGTGCCAGCAGCCTCGGGACAAATCAGTACTTC
CDR3 protein: CASSLGTNQYF

J gene: TRBJ2-3
V gene: TRBV29-1
CDR3 length: 15
clone size: NA
D gene: TRBD2
CDR3 DNA: TGCAGCGTTGAAACACTAGCGGGAGTGTTAGATACGCAGTATTTT
CDR3 protein: CSVETLAGVLDTQYF

J gene: TRBJ1-3
V gene: TRBV6-5
CDR3 length: 14
clone size: NA
D gene: NA
CDR3 DNA: TGTGCCAGCTCGGGGGGGCGCTCTGGAAACACCATATATTTT
CDR3 protein: CASSGGRSGNTIYF

J gene: TRBJ2-7
V gene: TRBV11-3
CDR3 length: 13
clone size: NA
D gene: NA
CDR3 DNA: TGTGCCAGCAGCTTAGACAGGGGCTACGAGCAGTACTTC
CDR3 protein: CASSLDRGYEQYF

J gene: TRBJ2-3
V gene: TRBV27
CDR3 length: 16
clone size: NA
D gene: TRBD2
CDR3 DNA: TGTGCCAGCAGTATGCTCGGACTAGTAGGCACAGATACGCAGTATTTT
CDR3 protein: CASSMLGLVGTDTQYF

J gene: TRBJ1-1
V gene: TRBV5-1
CDR3 length: 14
clone size: NA
D gene: TRBD1
CDR3 DNA: TGCGCCAGCAGCAGCGGACAGGGAGGGACTGAAGCTTTCTTT
CDR3 protein: CASSSGQGGTEAFF

J gene: TRBJ2-7
V gene: TRBV7-2
CDR3 length: 16
clone size: once
D gene: NA
CDR3 DNA: TGTGCCAGCAGCCCCCCAGGTTTGCAGAGCTCCTACGAGCAGTACTTC
CDR3 protein: CASSPPGLQSSYEQYF

J gene: TRBJ1-4
V gene: TRBV28
CDR3 length: 13
clone size: NA
D gene: NA
CDR3 DNA: TGTGCCAGCAGGCTCCGGGGAAACGAAAAACTGTTTTTT
CDR3 protein: CASRLRGNEKLFF

J gene: TRBJ1-1
V gene: TRBV19
CDR3 length: 13
clone size: NA
D gene: NA
CDR3 DNA: TGTGCCAGTAGTATGTCAGTAACGACTGAAGCTTTCTTT
CDR3 protein: CASSMSVTTEAFF

J gene: TRBJ2-3
V gene: TRBV28
CDR3 length: 14
clone size: NA
D gene: NA
CDR3 DNA: TGTGCCAGCAGTTTAGGGGTCAGCGCTGAGACGCAGTATTTT
CDR3 protein: CASSLGVSAETQYF

J gene: TRBJ2-7
V gene: TRBV2
CDR3 length: 15
clone size: NA
D gene: NA
CDR3 DNA: TGTGCCAGCAGCCCTCTAAGGGGGAGCTCCTACGAGCAGTACTTC
CDR3 protein: CASSPLRGSSYEQYF

J gene: TRBJ1-3
V gene: TRBV7-9
CDR3 length: 12
clone size: NA
D gene: NA
CDR3 DNA: TGTGCCAGCAGTTTACAGGGAGCAACCATATATTTT
CDR3 protein: CASSLQGATIYF

J gene: TRBJ1-2
V gene: TRBV7-9
CDR3 length: 14
clone size: NA
D gene: TRBD1
CDR3 DNA: TGTGCCAGCAGCCCAGGGACAGCTGGAAAGGGCTACACCTTC
CDR3 protein: CASSPGTAGKGYTF

J gene: TRBJ2-2
V gene: TRBV11-2
CDR3 length: 13
clone size: once
D gene: TRBD1
CDR3 DNA: TGTGCCAGTCAGGGGGCGGGCACCGGGGAGCTGTTTTTT
CDR3 protein: CASQGAGTGELFF

J gene: TRBJ2-1
V gene: TRBV7-9
CDR3 length: 15
clone size: NA
D gene: NA
CDR3 DNA: TGTGCCAGCAGCTTAGGTCCCGACTCCTACAATGAGCAGTTCTTC
CDR3 protein: CASSLGPDSYNEQFF

J gene: TRBJ1-2
V gene: TRBV28
CDR3 length: 15
clone size: NA
D gene: NA
CDR3 DNA: TGTGCCAGCAGTCCCCACTTCCAGGCGTCTGGAGGCTACACCTTC
CDR3 protein: CASSPHFQASGGYTF

J gene: TRBJ1-5
V gene: TRBV6-5
CDR3 length: 15
clone size: NA
D gene: NA
CDR3 DNA: TGTGCCAGCAGTTACGCGGGCAGGGGTAGTGAGCCCCAGCATTTT
CDR3 protein: CASSYAGRGSEPQHF

J gene: TRBJ2-1
V gene: TRBV5-4
CDR3 length: 16
clone size: NA
D gene: TRBD1
CDR3 DNA: TGTGCCAGCAGCTTGGCCTTCGGACAGGATTACAATGAGCAGTTCTTC
CDR3 protein: CASSLAFGQDYNEQFF

J gene: TRBJ2-7
V gene: TRBV6-1
CDR3 length: 13
clone size: NA
D gene: NA
CDR3 DNA: TGTGCCAGCAGTGAACTACGGAGCTACGAGCAGTACTTC
CDR3 protein: CASSELRSYEQYF

J gene: TRBJ1-2
V gene: TRBV7-9
CDR3 length: 12
clone size: NA
D gene: NA
CDR3 DNA: TGTGCCAGCAGCGGCCCGAACGATGGCTACACCTTC
CDR3 protein: CASSGPNDGYTF

J gene: TRBJ2-7
V gene: TRBV4-1
CDR3 length: 11
clone size: few
D gene: TRBD2
CDR3 DNA: TGCGCCAGCAGCAACGCGGGAGCCCAGTACTTC
CDR3 protein: CASSNAGAQYF

J gene: TRBJ2-1
V gene: TRBV19
CDR3 length: 16
clone size: NA
D gene: TRBD1
CDR3 DNA: TGTGCCAGTAGTGTCACCGGGACAGGGTTTTCGAATGAGCAGTTCTTC
CDR3 protein: CASSVTGTGFSNEQFF

J gene: TRBJ1-1
V gene: TRBV5-1
CDR3 length: 15
clone size: NA
D gene: TRBD1
CDR3 DNA: TGCGCCAGCAGCTTGGCAGGGGGCGCTTACACTGAAGCTTTCTTT
CDR3 protein: CASSLAGGAYTEAFF

J gene: TRBJ2-7
V gene: TRBV30
CDR3 length: 14
clone size: NA
D gene: NA
CDR3 DNA: TGTGCCTGGAGTGTGACTACTCCAGTCCACGAGCAGTACTTC
CDR3 protein: CAWSVTTPVHEQYF

J gene: TRBJ1-1
V gene: TRBV4-1
CDR3 length: 15
clone size: NA
D gene: TRBD1
CDR3 DNA: TGCGCCAGCAGCCGGGAGGCAGGGGGGAACACTGAAGCTTTCTTT
CDR3 protein: CASSREAGGNTEAFF

J gene: TRBJ2-1
V gene: TRBV27
CDR3 length: 13
clone size: NA
D gene: NA
CDR3 DNA: TGTGCCAGCAGGCTGGACGGCTACAATGAGCAGTTCTTC
CDR3 protein: CASRLDGYNEQFF

J gene: TRBJ2-7
V gene: TRBV5-4
CDR3 length: 14
clone size: NA
D gene: TRBD1
CDR3 DNA: TGTGCCAGCAGCGCACAGGGGAATACCTACGAGCAGTACTTC
CDR3 protein: CASSAQGNTYEQYF

J gene: TRBJ1-4
V gene: TRBV27
CDR3 length: 12
clone size: NA
D gene: TRBD1
CDR3 DNA: TGTGCCAGTATGGACAGGAGCGAAAAACTGTTTTTT
CDR3 protein: CASMDRSEKLFF

J gene: TRBJ2-5
V gene: TRBV27
CDR3 length: 15
clone size: NA
D gene: NA
CDR3 DNA: TGTGCCAGCAGTCTAGTCGCAGGGTCGATAGAGACCCAGTACTTC
CDR3 protein: CASSLVAGSIETQYF

J gene: TRBJ1-2
V gene: TRBV27
CDR3 length: 13
clone size: few
D gene: NA
CDR3 DNA: TGTGCCAGCAGTTTAACAGCAGATTATGGCTACACCTTC
CDR3 protein: CASSLTADYGYTF

J gene: TRBJ2-2
V gene: TRBV4-3
CDR3 length: 19
clone size: NA
D gene: TRBD2
CDR3 DNA: TGCGCCAGCAGCCAAGACCGACTAGCGGGAGCAATGAACACCGGGGAGCTGTTTTTT
CDR3 protein: CASSQDRLAGAMNTGELFF

J gene: TRBJ2-3
V gene: TRBV7-3
CDR3 length: 14
clone size: NA
D gene: NA
CDR3 DNA: TGTGCCAGCAGCAGGCAGGGCAGCACAGATACGCAGTATTTT
CDR3 protein: CASSRQGSTDTQYF

J gene: TRBJ1-2
V gene: TRBV9
CDR3 length: 12
clone size: NA
D gene: NA
CDR3 DNA: TGTGCCAGCAGCGTAGAAGGCTTTGGCTACACCTTC
CDR3 protein: CASSVEGFGYTF

J gene: TRBJ2-7
V gene: TRBV2
CDR3 length: 15
clone size: NA
D gene: TRBD1
CDR3 DNA: TGTGCCAGCAGTGACATGGGACAGGGGCTCCACGAGCAGTACTTC
CDR3 protein: CASSDMGQGLHEQYF

J gene: TRBJ2-5
V gene: TRBV19
CDR3 length: 13
clone size: NA
D gene: NA
CDR3 DNA: TGTGCCAGTAGGCGGGAATGGCAAGAGACCCAGTACTTC
CDR3 protein: CASRREWQETQYF

J gene: TRBJ2-7
V gene: TRBV4-3
CDR3 length: 15
clone size: NA
D gene: NA
CDR3 DNA: TGCGCCAGCAGCCAAGAACGCGGCGGACACTACGAGCAGTACTTC
CDR3 protein: CASSQERGGHYEQYF

J gene: TRBJ1-1
V gene: TRBV7-6
CDR3 length: 13
clone size: NA
D gene: TRBD1
CDR3 DNA: TGTGCCAGCAGCTTGACAGGGGGGACTGAAGCTTTCTTT
CDR3 protein: CASSLTGGTEAFF

J gene: TRBJ2-7
V gene: TRBV27
CDR3 length: 14
clone size: NA
D gene: TRBD2
CDR3 DNA: TGTGCCAGCAGTTCACTAGCGGGAGCCAACGAGCAGTACTTC
CDR3 protein: CASSSLAGANEQYF

J gene: TRBJ1-2
V gene: TRBV5-1
CDR3 length: 15
clone size: NA
D gene: TRBD1
CDR3 DNA: TGCGCCAGCAGCCCCGACAGGGGGGGCGGGCATGGCTACACCTTC
CDR3 protein: CASSPDRGGGHGYTF